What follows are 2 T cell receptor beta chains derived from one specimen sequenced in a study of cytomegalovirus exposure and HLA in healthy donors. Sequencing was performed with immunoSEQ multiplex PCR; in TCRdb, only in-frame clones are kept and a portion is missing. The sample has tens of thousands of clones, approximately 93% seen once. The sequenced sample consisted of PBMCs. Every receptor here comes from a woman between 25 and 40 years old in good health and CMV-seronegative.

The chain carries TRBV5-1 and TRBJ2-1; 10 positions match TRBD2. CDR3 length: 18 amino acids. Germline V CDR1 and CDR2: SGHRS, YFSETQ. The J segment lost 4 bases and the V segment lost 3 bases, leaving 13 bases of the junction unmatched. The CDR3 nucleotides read TGCGCCAGCAGCTCATGGAGTATGGGACTAGCGAGTTACAATGAGCAGTTCTTC. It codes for CASSSWSMGLASYNEQFF.

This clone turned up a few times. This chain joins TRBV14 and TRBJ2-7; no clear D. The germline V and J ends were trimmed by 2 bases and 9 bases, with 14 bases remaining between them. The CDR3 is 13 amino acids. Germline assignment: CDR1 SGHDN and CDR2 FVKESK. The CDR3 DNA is TGTGCCAGCAGCCAAATCTCGGGTTCTGCGCAGTACTTC. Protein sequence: CASSQISGSAQYF.